This T cell receptor (beta chain) is drawn from a study of Graves' ophthalmopathy and Graves' hyperthyroidism. Study-wide context: Peripheral blood sampling occurred at initial diagnosis, before any treatment.

CDR3 length: 17 residues. Germline V gives CDR1 SQVTM, CDR2 ANQGSEA. V shed 7 bases and J 1 base; nucleotides not matched to a gene: 12. Beta-chain TCR CDR3 regions were amplified from RNA transcripts. Amplification began with first-round RT-PCR using HTBI primers, then second-round multiplex PCR was performed. MiXCR was run by TCRdb on the multiplex PCR reads, yielding one entry per CDR3 protein. The sample includes roughly 610,000 distinct CDR3 sequences, approximately 21% of them seen just once. There are a few counts of this clonotype. Uncontrolled infections, pregnancy, lactation or other autoimmune diseases led to patient exclusion. PBMCs were isolated from a roughly 9 ml sample of fresh peripheral blood.

The clonotype was recovered from a woman aged 18-29 years with stable Graves' hyperthyroidism. Some clones in this sample may be carry-over from other donors' samples. The sample comprised peripheral blood. The chain couples TRBV29-1 to TRBJ2-7; TRBD2 agrees at 14 bases. The CDR3 is CSAGLAGGPNFSYEQYF. CDR3 coding DNA: TGCAGCGCCGGACTAGCGGGAGGACCTAATTTTTCCTACGAGCAGTACTTC.